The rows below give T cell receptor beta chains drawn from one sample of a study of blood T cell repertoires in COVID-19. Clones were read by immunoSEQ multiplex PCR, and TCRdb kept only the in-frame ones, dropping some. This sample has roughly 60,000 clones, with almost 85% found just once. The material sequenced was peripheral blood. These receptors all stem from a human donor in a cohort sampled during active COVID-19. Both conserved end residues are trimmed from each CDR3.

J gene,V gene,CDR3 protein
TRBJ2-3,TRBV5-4,ASTTERTDTQY
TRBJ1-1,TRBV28,ASSPPGQMNTEAF
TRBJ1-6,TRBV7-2,ASSFKQGNSPLH
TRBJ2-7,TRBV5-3,ARSSPQRGRAYEQY
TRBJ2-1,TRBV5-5,ASSLGTGLADIYNEQF
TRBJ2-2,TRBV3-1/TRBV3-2,ASSQGIGRGTGELF
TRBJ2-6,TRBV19,ASSTSRRAGANVLT
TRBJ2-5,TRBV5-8,ASSSGQGETQY
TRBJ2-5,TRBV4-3,ASSQETSGQETQY
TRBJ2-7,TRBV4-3,ASSPTPQGWEQY
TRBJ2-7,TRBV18,ASSPTPGREGEQY
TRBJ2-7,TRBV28,ASSSPLHEQY
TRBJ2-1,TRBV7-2,ASSLASGTSGRDYNEQF
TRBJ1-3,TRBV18,ASSPTGDSGNTIY
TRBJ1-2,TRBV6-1,ASSENAPGYGYT
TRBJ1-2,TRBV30,AWSPGGARGYT
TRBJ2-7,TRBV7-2,ASSLAGGPGEQY
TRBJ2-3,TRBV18,ASSPPSGQSTDTQY
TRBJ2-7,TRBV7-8,ASSLGASYEQY
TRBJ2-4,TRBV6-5,ASMEGGRGNIQY
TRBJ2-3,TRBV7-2,ASGGRGRSDTQY
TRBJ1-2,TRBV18,ASSLDSYYGYT
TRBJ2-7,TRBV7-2,ASSSNQGYEQY
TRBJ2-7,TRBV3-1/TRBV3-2,ASSRGLAVLYEQY
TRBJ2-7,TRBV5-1,ASSLGLAVPLLTYEQY
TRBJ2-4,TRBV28,ASSLQGENIQY
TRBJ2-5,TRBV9,ASSADRRPQETQY
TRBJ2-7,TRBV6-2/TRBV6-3,ASSPGVAGGRRYEQY
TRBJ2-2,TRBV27,ASSLMGGVNTGELF
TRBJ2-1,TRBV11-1,ASRSSGGAYNEQF
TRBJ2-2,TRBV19,ASSIGGTSNTGELF
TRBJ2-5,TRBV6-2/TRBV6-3,ASRPLAGVGETQY
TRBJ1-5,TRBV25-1,ASSAQTGQPQH
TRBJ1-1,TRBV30,AWSRTGLMNTEAF
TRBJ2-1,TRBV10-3,AISETLAGYNEQF
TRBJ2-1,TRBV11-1,ASSRRDRGPYNEQF
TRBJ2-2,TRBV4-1,ASSQVSGSTGELF